Described below is a single T cell receptor (beta chain) sequence and its context. Its antigen is not identified. TCRdb processed the 5' RACE reads again and assigns one entry to each CDR3 protein, with no DNA. The sample spans 450,000 to 600,000 distinct CDR3 sequences; the ten largest clones claim 3% to 4.5%. This CDR3 is 16 amino acids long. Germline V gene data show CDR1 as MNHEY and CDR2 as SVGEGT. The data were taken from a study of T cells expressing NK-cell markers. Study summary: Sorted CD3+CD56+NKG2C+, CD3+CD56+NKG2C- and CD3+CD56-NKG2C+ T-cell subsets were beta-chain profiled.

Study observations and caveats: Dominant NKG2C+ clonotype frequencies of about 1.0-8% of CD8+ T cells were measured in over five donors.

The TCR sequence derives from a man between 18 and 29 years old in good health. The chain carries TRBV6-2 or TRBV6-3 and TRBJ2-7; TCRdb designates TRBD1, a call that cannot be tested without DNA. Sample: blood T cells: a sorted CD56 or NKG2C T cell subset, CD4+ or CD8+ T cells, or bulk PBMC T cells (not recorded which). The CDR3 region is CASSYSNRDRGYEQYF.